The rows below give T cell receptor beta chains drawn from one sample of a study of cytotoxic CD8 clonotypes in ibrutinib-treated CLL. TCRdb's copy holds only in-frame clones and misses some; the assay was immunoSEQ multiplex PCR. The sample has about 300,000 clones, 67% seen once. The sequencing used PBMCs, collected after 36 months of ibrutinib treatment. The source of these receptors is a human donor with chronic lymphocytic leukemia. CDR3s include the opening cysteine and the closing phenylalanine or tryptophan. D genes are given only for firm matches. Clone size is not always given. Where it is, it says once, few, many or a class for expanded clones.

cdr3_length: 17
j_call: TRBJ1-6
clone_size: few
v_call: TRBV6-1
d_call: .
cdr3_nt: TGTGCCAGCAGTGACCATTGGGGGCGGGGGTCGAATTCACCCCTCCACTTT
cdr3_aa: CASSDHWGRGSNSPLHF

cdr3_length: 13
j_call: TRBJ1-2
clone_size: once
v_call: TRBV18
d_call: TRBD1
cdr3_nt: TGTGCCAGCTCACCCGGGACAGCAGTGGGCTACACCTTC
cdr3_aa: CASSPGTAVGYTF

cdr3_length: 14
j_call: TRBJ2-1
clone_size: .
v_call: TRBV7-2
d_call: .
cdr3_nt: TGTGCCAGCAGCTTAGCGCTCCTAGATAATGAGCAGTTCTTC
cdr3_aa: CASSLALLDNEQFF

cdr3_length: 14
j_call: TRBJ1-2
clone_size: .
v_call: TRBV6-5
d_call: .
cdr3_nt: TGTGCCAGCAGTTACTCCCCCACCTGGGGTTCGGTAACCTTC
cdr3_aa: CASSYSPTWGSVTF

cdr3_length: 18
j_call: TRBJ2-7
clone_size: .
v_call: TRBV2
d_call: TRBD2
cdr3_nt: TGTGCCAGCAGTGAAGCAGGAATTAGTAGCGGGAGCTCCTACGAGCAGTACTTC
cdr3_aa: CASSEAGISSGSSYEQYF

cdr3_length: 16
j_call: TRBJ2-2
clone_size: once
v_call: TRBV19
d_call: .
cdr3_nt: TGTGCCAGTACCACTGCAGGAAGGGGGTACCCCGGGGAGCTGTTTTTT
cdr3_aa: CASTTAGRGYPGELFF

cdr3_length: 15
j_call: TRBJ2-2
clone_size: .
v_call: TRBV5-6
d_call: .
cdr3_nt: TGTGCCAGCAGCCAGTTAACGGAACCCACCGGGGAGCTGTTTTTT
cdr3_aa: CASSQLTEPTGELFF

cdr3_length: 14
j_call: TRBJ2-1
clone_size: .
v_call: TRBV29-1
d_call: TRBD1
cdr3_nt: TGCAGCGTTGGTGGGGACAGGGGATGGGGTGAGCAGTTCTTC
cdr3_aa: CSVGGDRGWGEQFF

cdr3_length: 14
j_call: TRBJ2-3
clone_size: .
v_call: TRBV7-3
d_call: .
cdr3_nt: TGTGCCAGCAGCTTTCGCGGGACCCCAGATACGCAGTATTTT
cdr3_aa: CASSFRGTPDTQYF

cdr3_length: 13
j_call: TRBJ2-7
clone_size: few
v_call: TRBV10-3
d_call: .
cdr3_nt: TGTGCCATCAGTGCGAGTGATTCCTACGAGCAGTACTTC
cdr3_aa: CAISASDSYEQYF

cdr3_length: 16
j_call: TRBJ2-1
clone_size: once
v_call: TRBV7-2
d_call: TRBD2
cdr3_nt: TGTGCCAGCACTCAACTAGCGGGGGCCTCCTACAATGAGCAGTTCTTC
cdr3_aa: CASTQLAGASYNEQFF

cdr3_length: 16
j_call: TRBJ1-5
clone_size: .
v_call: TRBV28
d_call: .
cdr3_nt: TGTGCCAGCAGTTTATGGACAATTACTAGCAATCAGCCCCAGCATTTT
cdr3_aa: CASSLWTITSNQPQHF

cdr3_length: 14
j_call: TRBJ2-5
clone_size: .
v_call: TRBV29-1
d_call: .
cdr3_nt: TGCAGCGTTTCCAGACTCGAGTACCAAGAGACCCAGTACTTC
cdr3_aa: CSVSRLEYQETQYF

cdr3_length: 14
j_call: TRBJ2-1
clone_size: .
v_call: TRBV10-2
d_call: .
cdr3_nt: TGCGCCAGCAGTGCGGAGGTAGTGTTCAATGAGCAGTTCTTC
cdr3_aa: CASSAEVVFNEQFF

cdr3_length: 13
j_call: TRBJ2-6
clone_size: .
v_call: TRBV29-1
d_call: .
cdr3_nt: TGCAGCGCTGGGAATTCTGGGGCCAACGTCCTGACTTTC
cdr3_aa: CSAGNSGANVLTF

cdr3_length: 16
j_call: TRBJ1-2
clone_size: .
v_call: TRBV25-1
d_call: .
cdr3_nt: TGTGCCAGCAGTGAATACATAGGGGGTAACTACTATGGCTACACCTTC
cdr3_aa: CASSEYIGGNYYGYTF

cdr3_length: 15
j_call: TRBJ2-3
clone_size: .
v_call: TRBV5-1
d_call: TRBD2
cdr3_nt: TGCGCCAGCAGGGGACTAGCGGGGGTCGGAGATACGCAGTATTTT
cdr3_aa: CASRGLAGVGDTQYF

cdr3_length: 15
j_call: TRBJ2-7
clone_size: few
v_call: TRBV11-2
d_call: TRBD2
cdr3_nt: TGTGCCAGCAGCTTAGATCCCGGGGGGTACTACGAGCAGTACTTC
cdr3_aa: CASSLDPGGYYEQYF

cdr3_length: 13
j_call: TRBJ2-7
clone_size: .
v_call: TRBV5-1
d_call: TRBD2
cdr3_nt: TGCGCCAGCAGCTTGGGACTAGCAAGCGAGCAGTACTTC
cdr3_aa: CASSLGLASEQYF

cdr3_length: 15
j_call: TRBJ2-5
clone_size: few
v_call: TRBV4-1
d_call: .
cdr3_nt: TGCGCCAGCAGCCAATTAGGGGTAGGGGTGGAGACCCAGTACTTC
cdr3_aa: CASSQLGVGVETQYF

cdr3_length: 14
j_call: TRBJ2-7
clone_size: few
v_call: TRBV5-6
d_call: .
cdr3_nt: TGTGCCAGCAGCCCGGGACCCGGGGCAGTCGAGCAGTACTTC
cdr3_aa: CASSPGPGAVEQYF

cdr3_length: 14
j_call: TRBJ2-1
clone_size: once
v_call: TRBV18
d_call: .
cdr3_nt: TGTGCCAGCTCACCATCACCATCAGGGGCCGGACAGTTCTTC
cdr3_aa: CASSPSPSGAGQFF

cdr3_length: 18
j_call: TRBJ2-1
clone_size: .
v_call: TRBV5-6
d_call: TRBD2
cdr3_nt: TGTGCCAGCAGCTTGGGACTAGCGGGGGAATGGTCCTACAATGAGCAGTTCTTC
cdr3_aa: CASSLGLAGEWSYNEQFF

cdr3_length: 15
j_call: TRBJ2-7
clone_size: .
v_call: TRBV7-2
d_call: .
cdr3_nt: TGTGCCAGCAGCTTAGTAGTCGGGGTAACCTACGAGCAGTACTTC
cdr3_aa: CASSLVVGVTYEQYF

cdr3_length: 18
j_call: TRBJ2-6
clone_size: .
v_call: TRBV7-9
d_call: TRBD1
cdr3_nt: TGTGCCAGCAGCTTAAAGACAGGGCATAGCTCTGGGGCCAACGTCCTGACTTTC
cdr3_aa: CASSLKTGHSSGANVLTF

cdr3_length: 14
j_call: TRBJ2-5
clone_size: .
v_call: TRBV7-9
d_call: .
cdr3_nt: TGTGCCAGCAGCAGTAACGACTTCGGAGAGACCCAGTACTTC
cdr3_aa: CASSSNDFGETQYF

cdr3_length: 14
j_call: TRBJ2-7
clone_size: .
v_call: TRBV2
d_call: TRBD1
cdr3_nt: TGTGCCGGAAAACAGGGGAGAGGGTCCTACGAGCAGTACTTC
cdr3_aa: CAGKQGRGSYEQYF

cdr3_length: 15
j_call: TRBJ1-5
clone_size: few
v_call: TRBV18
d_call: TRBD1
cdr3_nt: TGTGCCAGCTCACCAGCAGGGGGTGGCAATCAGCCCCAGCATTTT
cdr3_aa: CASSPAGGGNQPQHF

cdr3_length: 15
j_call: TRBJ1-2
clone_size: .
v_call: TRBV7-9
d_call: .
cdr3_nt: TGTGCCAGCAGCCCAGGTGGCTCAGGGAGAGGTGGCTACACCTTC
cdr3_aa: CASSPGGSGRGGYTF

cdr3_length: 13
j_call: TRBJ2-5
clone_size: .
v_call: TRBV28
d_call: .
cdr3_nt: TGTGCCAGCAGTTTACTTACGGCGGAGACCCAGTACTTC
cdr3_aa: CASSLLTAETQYF

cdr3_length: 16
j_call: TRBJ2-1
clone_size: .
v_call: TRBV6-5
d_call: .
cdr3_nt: TGTGCCAGCAGTTACGGGGGCAGCGGCTCCTACAATGAGCAGTTCTTC
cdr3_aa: CASSYGGSGSYNEQFF

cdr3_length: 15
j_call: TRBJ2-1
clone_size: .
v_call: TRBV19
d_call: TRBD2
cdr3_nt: TGTGCCAGTACCCGAAGCGGGAGCTCCTACAATGAGCAGTTCTTC
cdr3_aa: CASTRSGSSYNEQFF

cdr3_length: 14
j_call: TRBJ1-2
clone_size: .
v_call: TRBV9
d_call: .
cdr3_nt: TGTGCCAGCAGCGTCCTCGCTTCAGGGGAAGGCTACACCTTC
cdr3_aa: CASSVLASGEGYTF

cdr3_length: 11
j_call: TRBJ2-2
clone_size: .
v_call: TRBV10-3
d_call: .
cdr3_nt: TGTGCCATCGCAGGGGCCGGGGAGCTGTTTTTT
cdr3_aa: CAIAGAGELFF

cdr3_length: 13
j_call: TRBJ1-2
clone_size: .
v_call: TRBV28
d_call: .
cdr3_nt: TGTGCCAGCAGGCCAGGGGAACTATGGGGCTACACCTTC
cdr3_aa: CASRPGELWGYTF

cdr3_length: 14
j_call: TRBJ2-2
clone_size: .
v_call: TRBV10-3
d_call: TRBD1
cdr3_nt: TGTGCCACCAGAGGGACAGTTAGCACCGGGGAGCTGTTTTTT
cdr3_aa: CATRGTVSTGELFF

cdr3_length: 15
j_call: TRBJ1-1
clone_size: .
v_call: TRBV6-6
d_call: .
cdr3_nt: TGTGCCAGCAGCCTCGGGACACAAAAGGGAAGGGAGGCTTTCTTT
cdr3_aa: CASSLGTQKGREAFF

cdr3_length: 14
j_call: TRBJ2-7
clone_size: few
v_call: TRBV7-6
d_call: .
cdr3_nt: TGTGCCAGCAGCTCTAGCACGGCCTCCTACGAGCAGTACTTC
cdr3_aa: CASSSSTASYEQYF

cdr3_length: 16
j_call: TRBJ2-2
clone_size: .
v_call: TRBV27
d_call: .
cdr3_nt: TGTGCCAGCAGTCCCAGGGTCTGGCCCCTCACCGGGGAGCTGTTTTTT
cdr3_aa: CASSPRVWPLTGELFF

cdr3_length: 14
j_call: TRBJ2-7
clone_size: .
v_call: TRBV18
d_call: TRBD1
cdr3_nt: TGTGCCAGCTCACCAAACAGGGGGCCTTACGAGCAGTACTTC
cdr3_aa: CASSPNRGPYEQYF

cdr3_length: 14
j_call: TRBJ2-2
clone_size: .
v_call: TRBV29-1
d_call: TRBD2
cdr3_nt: TGCAGCGCCGTACTAGCGTACGACACCGGGGAGCTGTTTTTT
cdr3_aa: CSAVLAYDTGELFF

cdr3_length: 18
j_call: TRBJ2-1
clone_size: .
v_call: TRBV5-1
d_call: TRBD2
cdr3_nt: TGCGCCAGCAGCTTGTGGGGACTAGCGGGGGTGAGGTACAATGAGCAGTTCTTC
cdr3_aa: CASSLWGLAGVRYNEQFF

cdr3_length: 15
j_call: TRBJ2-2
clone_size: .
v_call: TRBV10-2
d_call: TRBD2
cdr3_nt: TGCGCCAGCAGTGTTGGTAGCGGGAGAGGCGGGGAGCTGTTTTTT
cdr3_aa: CASSVGSGRGGELFF

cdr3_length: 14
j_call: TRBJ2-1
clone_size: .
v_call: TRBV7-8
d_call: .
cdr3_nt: TGTGCCAGCAGCTTAGGCGGTACCTACAATGAGCAGTTCTTC
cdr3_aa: CASSLGGTYNEQFF

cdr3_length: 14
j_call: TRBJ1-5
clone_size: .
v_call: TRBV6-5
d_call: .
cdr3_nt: TGTGCCAGCAGTTATGGCCAGGCACTTCAGCCCCAGCATTTT
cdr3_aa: CASSYGQALQPQHF

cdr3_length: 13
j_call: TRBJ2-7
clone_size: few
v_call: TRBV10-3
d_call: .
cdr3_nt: TGTGCCATCAGTGGAGGGTTTTCCTACGAGCAGTACTTC
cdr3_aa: CAISGGFSYEQYF

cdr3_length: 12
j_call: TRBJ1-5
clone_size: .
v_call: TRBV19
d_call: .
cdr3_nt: TGTGCCAGTAACCCAAGGAATCAGCCCCAGCATTTT
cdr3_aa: CASNPRNQPQHF

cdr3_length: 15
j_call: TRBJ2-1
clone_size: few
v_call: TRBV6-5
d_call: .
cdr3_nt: TGTGCCAGCTTCCCTACGGGAGCCCCCTCCAATGAGCAGTTCTTC
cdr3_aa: CASFPTGAPSNEQFF

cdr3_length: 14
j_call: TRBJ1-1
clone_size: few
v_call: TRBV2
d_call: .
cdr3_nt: TGTGCCAGCAAGTTCGGTGGGGGTTCCACTGAAGCTTTCTTT
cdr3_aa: CASKFGGGSTEAFF

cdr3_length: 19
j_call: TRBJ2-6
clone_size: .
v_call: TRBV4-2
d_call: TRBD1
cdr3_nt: TGTGCCAGCAGCCAAGGTTCCGACAGGGTCCTAACTGGGGCCAACGTCCTGACTTTC
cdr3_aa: CASSQGSDRVLTGANVLTF